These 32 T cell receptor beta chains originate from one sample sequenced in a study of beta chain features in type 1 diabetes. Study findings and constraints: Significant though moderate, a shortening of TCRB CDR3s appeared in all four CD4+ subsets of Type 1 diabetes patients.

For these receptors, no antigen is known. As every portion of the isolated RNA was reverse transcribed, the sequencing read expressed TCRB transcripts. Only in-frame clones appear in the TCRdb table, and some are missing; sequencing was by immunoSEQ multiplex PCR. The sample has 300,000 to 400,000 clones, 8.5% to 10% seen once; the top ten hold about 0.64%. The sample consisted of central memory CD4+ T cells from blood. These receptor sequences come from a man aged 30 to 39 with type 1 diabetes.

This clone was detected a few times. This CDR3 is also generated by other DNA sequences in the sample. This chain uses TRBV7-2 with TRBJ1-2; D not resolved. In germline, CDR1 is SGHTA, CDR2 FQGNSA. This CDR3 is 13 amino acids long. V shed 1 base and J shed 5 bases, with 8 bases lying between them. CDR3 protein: CASSLGRGYGYTF. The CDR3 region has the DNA TGTGCCAGCAGCTTAGGACGGGGATATGGCTACACCTTC.

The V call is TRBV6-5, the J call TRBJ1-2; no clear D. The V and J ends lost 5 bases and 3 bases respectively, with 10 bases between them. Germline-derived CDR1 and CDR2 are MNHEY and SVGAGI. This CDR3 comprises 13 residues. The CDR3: CASSELEYYGYTF. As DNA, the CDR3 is TGTGCCAGCAGTGAACTGGAGTACTATGGCTACACCTTC.

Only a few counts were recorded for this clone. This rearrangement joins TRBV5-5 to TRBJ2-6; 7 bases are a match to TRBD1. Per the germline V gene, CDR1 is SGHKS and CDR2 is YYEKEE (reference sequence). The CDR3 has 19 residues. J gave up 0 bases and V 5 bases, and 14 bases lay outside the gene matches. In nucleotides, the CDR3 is TGTGCCAGCAGGGGACGAATGGGACAGTTCCTCTCTGGGGCCAACGTCCTGACTTTC. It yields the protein CASRGRMGQFLSGANVLTF. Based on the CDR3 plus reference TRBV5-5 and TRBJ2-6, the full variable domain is DAGVTQSPTHLIKTRGQQVTLRCSPISGHKSVSWYQQVLGQGPQFIFQYYEKEERGRGNFPDRFSARQFPNYSSELNVNALLLGDSALYLCASRGRMGQFLSGANVLTFGAGSRLTVL.

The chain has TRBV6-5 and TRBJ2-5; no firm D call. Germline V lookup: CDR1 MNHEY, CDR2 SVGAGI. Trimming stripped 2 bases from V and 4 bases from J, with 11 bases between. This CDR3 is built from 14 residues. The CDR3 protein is CASSYPNARETQYF. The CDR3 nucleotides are TGTGCCAGCAGTTACCCGAATGCCAGAGAGACCCAGTACTTC.

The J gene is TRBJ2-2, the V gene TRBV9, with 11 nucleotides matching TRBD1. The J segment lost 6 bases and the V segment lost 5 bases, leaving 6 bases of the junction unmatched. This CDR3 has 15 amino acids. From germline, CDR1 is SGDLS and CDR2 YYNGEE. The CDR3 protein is CASRWTGGASGELFF. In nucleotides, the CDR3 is TGTGCCAGCAGGTGGACAGGGGGCGCCTCCGGGGAGCTGTTTTTT. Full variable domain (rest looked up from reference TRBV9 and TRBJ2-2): DSGVTQTPKHLITATGQRVTLRCSPRSGDLSVYWYQQSLDQGLQFLIQYYNGEERAKGNILERFSAQQFPDLHSELNLSSLELGDSALYFCASRWTGGASGELFFGEGSRLTVL.

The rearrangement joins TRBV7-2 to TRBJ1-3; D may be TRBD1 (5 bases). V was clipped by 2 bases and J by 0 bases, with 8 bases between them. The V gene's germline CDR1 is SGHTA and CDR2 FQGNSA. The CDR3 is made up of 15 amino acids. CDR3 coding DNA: TGTGCCAGCAGCTTATCACAGGCCTCTGGAAACACCATATATTTT. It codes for CASSLSQASGNTIYF.

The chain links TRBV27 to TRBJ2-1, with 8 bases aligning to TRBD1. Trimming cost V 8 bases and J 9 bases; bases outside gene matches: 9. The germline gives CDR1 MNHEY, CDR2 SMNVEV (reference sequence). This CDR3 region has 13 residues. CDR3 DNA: TGTGCCAGCTTGGGGGGACAGGCGGGTGAGCAGTTCTTC. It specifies CASLGGQAGEQFF.

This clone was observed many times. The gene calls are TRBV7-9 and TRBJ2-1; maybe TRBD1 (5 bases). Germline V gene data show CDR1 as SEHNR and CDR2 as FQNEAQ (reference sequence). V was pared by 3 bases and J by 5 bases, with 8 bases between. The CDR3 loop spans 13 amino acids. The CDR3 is CASSFRQNNEQFF. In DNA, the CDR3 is TGTGCCAGCAGCTTTAGACAGAACAATGAGCAGTTCTTC.

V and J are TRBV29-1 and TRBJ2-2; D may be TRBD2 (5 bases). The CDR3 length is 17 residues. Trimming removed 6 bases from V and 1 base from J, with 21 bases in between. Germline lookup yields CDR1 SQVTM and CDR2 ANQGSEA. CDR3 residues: CSVAPRGETVNTGELFF. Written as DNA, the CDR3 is TGCAGCGTCGCCCCCCGGGGAGAGACCGTGAACACCGGGGAGCTGTTTTTT.

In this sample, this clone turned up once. CDR3 sequence: CSDLAGGAKNYEQYF. CDR3 bases: TGCAGCGATCTCGCGGGGGGGGCGAAGAACTACGAGCAGTACTTC. The rearrangement joins TRBV29-1 to TRBJ2-7, with 9 bases fitting TRBD2. V dropped 7 bases and J dropped 3; count of bases not matched to a gene: 13. The CDR3 length is 15 residues. CDR1 and CDR2 (germline): SQVTM, ANQGSEA.

The CDR3 here is CASSQTPGRPRGEQFF. In DNA form, the CDR3 reads TGCGCCAGCAGCCAGACACCGGGACGCCCCCGTGGTGAGCAGTTCTTC. The chain joins TRBV4-1 to TRBJ2-1; D tentatively fits TRBD1 or TRBD2 (5 bases each). CDR1 and CDR2 from the germline V gene are MGHRA and YSYEKL. The CDR3 runs to 16 residues. V was pared by 3 bases and J by 9 bases, with 21 bases between.

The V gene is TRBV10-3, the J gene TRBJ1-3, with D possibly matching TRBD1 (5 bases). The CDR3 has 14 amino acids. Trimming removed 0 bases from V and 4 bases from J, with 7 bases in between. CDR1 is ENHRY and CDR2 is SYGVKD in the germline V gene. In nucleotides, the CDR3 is TGTGCCATCAGTGAGTCCGGGGGAGGAAACACCATATATTTT. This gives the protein CAISESGGGNTIYF.

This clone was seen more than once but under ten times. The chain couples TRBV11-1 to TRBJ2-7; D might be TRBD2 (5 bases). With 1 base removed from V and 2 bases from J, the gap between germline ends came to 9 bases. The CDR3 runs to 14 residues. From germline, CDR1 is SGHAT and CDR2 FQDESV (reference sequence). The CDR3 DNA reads TGTGCCAGCAGCTTAGGAGGGAGAGCCTACGAGCAGTACTTC. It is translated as CASSLGGRAYEQYF.

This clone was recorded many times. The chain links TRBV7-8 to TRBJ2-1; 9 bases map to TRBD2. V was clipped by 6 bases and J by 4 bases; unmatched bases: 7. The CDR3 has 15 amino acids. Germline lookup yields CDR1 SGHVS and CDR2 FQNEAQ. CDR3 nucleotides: TGTGCCAGCAGTACGCGGGAGGGCCCGTACAATGAGCAGTTCTTC. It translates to CASSTREGPYNEQFF.

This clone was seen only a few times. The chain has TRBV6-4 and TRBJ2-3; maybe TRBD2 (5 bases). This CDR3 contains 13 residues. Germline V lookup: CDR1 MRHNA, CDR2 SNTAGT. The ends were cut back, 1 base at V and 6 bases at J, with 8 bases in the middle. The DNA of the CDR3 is TGTGCCAGCAGTGACTACACGGGGGATACGCAGTATTTT. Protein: CASSDYTGDTQYF.

The CDR3 spells CASSVGWGAGTHNEQFF. The DNA for the CDR3 is TGTGCCAGCAGCGTAGGTTGGGGGGCAGGGACCCACAATGAGCAGTTCTTC. The chain carries TRBV9 and TRBJ2-1, with D perhaps matching TRBD1 or TRBD2 (6 bases each). CDR3 length: 17 amino acids. The V gene lost 0 bases and the J gene lost 5 bases, with 18 bases spanning the gap. CDR1 is SGDLS, CDR2 YYNGEE, per germline.

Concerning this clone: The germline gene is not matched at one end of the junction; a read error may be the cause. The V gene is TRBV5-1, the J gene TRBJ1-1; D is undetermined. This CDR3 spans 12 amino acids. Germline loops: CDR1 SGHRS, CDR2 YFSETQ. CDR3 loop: CAGSLGPYEAFF. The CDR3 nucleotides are TGCGCCGGCAGCTTGGGTCCTTATGAAGCTTTCTTT.

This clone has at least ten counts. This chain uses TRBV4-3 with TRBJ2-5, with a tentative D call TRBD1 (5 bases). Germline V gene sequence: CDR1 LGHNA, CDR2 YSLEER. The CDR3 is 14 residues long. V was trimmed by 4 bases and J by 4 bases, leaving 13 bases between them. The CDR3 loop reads CASSPLGTGETQYF. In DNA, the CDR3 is TGCGCCAGCAGCCCCCTAGGCACAGGAGAGACCCAGTACTTC.

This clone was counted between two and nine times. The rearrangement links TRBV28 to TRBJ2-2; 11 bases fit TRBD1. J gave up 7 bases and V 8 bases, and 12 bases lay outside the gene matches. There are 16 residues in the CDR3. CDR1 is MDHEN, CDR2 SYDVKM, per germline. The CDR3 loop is CASCLLGQGAVGELFF. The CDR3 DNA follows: TGTGCCAGCTGCCTCCTTGGACAGGGGGCGGTCGGGGAGCTGTTTTTT. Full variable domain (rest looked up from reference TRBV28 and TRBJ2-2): DVKVTQSSRYLVKRTGEKVFLECVQDMDHENMFWYRQDPGLGLRLIYFSYDVKMKEKGDIPEGYSVSREKKERFSLILESASTNQTSMYLCASCLLGQGAVGELFFGEGSRLTVL.

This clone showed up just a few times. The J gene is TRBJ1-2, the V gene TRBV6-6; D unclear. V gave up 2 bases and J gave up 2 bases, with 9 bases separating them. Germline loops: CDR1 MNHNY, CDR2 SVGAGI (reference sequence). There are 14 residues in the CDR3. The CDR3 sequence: CASSYAGTNYGYTF. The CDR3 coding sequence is TGTGCCAGCAGTTACGCAGGAACCAACTATGGCTACACCTTC.

The CDR3 sequence: CASRGPREAFF. The CDR3 DNA is TGCGCCAGCAGGGGACCAAGGGAAGCTTTCTTT. The V and J genes are TRBV5-1 and TRBJ1-1; D possibly corresponds to TRBD1 (5 bases). Deletions cut 5 bases from V and 8 bases from J, with 10 bases between. The CDR3 spans 11 residues. The germline CDR1 and CDR2 sequences are SGHRS and YFSETQ.

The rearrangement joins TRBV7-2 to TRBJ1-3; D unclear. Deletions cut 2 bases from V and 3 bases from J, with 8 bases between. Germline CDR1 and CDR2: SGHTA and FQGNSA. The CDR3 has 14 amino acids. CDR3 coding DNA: TGTGCCAGCAGCTTAATGGGTAGTGGAAACACCATATATTTT. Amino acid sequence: CASSLMGSGNTIYF.

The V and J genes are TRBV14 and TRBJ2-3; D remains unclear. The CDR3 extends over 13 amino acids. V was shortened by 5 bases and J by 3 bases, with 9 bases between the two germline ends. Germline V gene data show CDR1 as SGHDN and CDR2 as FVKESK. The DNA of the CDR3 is TGTGCCAGCAGCAGTATAGTGACAGATACGCAGTATTTT. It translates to CASSSIVTDTQYF.

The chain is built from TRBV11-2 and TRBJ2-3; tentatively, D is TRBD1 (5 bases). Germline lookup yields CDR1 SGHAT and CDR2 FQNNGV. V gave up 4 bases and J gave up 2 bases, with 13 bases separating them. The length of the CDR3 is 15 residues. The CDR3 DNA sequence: TGTGCCAGCAGCTCCGAGAGGACAATCACAGATACGCAGTATTTT. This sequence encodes CASSSERTITDTQYF.

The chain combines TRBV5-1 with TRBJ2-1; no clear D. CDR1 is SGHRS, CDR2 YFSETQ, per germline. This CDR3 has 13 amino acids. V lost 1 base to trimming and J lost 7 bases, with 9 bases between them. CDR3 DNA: TGCGCCAGCAGCTTGTCCCCTGGGAATGAGCAGTTCTTC. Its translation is CASSLSPGNEQFF.

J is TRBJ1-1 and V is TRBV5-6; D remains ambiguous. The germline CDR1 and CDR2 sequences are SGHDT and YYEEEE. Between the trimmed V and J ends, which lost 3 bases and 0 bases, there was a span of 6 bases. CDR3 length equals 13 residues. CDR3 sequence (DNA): TGTGCCAGCAGCTGGGCAGTGAACACTGAAGCTTTCTTT. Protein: CASSWAVNTEAFF.

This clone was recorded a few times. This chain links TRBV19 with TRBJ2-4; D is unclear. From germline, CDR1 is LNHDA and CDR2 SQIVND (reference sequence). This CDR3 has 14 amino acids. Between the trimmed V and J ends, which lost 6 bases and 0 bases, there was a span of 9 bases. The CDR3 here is CASSDTIAKNIQYF. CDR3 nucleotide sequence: TGTGCCAGTAGCGACACAATAGCCAAAAACATTCAGTACTTC.

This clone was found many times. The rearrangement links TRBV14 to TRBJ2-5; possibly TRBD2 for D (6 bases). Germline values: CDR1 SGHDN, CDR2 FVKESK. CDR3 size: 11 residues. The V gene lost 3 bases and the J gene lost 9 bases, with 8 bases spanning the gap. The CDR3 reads CASSHGEAQYF. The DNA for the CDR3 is TGTGCCAGCAGCCATGGGGAGGCCCAGTACTTC.

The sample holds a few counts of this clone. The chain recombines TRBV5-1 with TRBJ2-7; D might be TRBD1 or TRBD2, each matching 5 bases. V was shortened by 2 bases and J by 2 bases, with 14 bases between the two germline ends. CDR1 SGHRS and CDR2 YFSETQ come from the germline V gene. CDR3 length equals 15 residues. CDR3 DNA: TGCGCCAGCAGCTTAGGGACCCTCCTAACCTACGAGCAGTACTTC. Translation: CASSLGTLLTYEQYF.

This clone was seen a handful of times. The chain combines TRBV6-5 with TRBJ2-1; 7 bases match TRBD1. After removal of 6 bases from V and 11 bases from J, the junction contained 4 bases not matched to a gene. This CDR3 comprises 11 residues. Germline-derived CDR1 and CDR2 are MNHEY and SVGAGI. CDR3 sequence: CASRLQGQQFF. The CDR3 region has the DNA TGTGCCAGCAGACTACAGGGGCAGCAGTTCTTC.

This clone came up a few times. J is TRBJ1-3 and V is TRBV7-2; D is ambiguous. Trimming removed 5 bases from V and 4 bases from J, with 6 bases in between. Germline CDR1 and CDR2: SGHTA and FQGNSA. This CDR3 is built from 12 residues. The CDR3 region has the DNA TGTGCCAGCAGCCCGTACGGAAACACCATATATTTT. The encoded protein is CASSPYGNTIYF.

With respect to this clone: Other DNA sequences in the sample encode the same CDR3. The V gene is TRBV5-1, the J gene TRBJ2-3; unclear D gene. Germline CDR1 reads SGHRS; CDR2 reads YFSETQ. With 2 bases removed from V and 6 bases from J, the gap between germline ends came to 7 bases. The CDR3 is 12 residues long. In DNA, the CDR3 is TGCGCCAGCAGCTTAGTCCCTGATACGCAGTATTTT. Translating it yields CASSLVPDTQYF. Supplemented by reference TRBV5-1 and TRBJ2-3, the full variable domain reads KAGVTQTPRYLIKTRGQQVTLSCSPISGHRSVSWYQQTPGQGLQFLFEYFSETQRNKGNFPGRFSGRQFSNSRSEMNVSTLELGDSALYLCASSLVPDTQYFGPGTRLTVL.